This TCR beta chain appears in the sequencing data of a study of T cells after yellow fever vaccination. Study summary: The authors prepared low-cell-number fractions using SMART-Seq v4 Ultra Low Input.

The length of the CDR3 is 13 residues. V lost 8 bases to trimming and J lost 4 bases; unmatched junction nucleotides: 3. TCRdb passed the 5' RACE reads through MiXCR, listing each CDR3 protein once. The top ten clones hold 15% to 20% of a sample with 400,000 to 450,000 distinct CDR3 sequences, 18% of them seen once. Note on this clonotype: Antigen unknown.

Study-wide results and limits: From the bulk population, abundant clonotypes could contaminate and appear within FACS-sorted repertoires. Primary-vaccination clones mostly resurfaced post-booster (just under 98% CD4, approximately 87% CD8). It was a small share of clonotypes that appeared in both CD4 and CD8 compartments.

The receptor's source is a man aged 18-30 years who received the YFV17D yellow fever vaccine. The chain links TRBV12-3 or TRBV12-4 to TRBJ1-5; 9 bases align to TRBD1. The material sequenced was PBMCs, taken before the yellow fever booster vaccination. CDR3 nucleotides: TGTGCCAGCGGACAGGGGCCGAATCAGCCCCAGCATTTT. It is translated as CASGQGPNQPQHF.